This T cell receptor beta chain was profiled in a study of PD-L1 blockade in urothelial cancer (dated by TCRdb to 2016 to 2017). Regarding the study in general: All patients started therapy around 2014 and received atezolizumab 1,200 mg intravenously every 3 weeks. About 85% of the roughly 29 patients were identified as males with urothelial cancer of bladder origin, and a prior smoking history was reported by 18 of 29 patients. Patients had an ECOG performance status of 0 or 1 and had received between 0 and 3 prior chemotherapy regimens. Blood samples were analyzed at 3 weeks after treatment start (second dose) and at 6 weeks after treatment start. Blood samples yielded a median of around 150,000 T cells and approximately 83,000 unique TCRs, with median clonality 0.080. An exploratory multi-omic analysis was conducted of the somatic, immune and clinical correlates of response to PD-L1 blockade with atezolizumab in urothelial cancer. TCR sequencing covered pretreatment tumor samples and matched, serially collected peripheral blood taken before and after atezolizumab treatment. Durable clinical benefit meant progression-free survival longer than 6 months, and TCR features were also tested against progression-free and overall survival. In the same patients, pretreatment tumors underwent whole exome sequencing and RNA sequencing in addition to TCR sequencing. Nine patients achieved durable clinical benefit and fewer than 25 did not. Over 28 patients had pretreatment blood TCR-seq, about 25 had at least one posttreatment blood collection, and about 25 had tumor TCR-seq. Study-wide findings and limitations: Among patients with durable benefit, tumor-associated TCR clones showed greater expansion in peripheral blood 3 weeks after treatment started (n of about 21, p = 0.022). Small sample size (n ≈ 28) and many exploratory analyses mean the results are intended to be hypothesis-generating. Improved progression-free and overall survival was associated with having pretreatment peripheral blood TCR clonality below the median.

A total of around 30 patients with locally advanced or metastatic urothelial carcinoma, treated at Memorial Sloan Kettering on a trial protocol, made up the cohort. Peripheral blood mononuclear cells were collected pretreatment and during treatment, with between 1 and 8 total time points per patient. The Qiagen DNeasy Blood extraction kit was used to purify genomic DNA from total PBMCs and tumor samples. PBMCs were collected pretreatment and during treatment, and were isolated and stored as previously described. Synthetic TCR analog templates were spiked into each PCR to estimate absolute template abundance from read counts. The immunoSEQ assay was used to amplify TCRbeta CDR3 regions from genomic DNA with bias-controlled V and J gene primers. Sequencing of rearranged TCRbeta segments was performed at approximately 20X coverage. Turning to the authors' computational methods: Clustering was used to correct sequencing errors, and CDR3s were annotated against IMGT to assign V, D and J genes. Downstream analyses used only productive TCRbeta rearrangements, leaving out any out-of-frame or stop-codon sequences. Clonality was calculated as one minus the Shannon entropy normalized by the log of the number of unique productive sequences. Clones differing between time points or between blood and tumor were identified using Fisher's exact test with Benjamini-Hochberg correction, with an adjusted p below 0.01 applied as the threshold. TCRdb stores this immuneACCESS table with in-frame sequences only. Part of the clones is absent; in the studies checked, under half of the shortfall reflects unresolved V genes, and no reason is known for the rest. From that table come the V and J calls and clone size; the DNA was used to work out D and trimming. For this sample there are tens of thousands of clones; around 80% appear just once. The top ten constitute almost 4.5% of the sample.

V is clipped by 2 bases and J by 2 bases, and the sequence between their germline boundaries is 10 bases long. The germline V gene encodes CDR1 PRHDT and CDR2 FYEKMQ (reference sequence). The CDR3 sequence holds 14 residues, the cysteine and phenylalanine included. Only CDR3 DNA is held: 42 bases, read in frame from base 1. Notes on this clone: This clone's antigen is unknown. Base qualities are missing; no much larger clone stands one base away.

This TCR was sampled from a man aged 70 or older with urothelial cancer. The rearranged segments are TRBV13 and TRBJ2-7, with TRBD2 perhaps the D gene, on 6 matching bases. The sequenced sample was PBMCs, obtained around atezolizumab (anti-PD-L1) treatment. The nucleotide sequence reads TGTGCCAGCAGCTTAATCGGGAGTGCCTACGAGCAGTACTTC. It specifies CASSLIGSAYEQYF.